The entry that follows covers one TCR beta chain sequence. Antigen unknown. The source of the sample is a study of CD8+ T cells in alopecia areata. Extracted RNA was reverse transcribed into cDNA, the sequencing template. TCRdb's copy holds only in-frame clones and misses some; the assay was immunoSEQ multiplex PCR. There are hundreds of thousands of clones in the sample; 67% occur only once, and approximately 1.2% lies in the top ten. The CDR3 spans 14 residues. The V and J ends lost 7 bases and 4 bases respectively, with 14 bases between them. CDR1 SQVTM and CDR2 ANQGSEA come from the germline V gene. CD4+ and CD8+ T cells were sorted from PBMCs stained for CD3, CD4 and CD8. General observations from the study: Compared with mice, patients displayed less clear TCR sharing, possibly for HLA-related reasons.

This chain links TRBV29-1 with TRBJ2-6; the D gene is possibly TRBD1 (6 bases). The sequencing here drew on CD4+ T cells sorted from blood, taken at week 0. This clonotype was obtained from a human donor with alopecia areata. The CDR3 region is CSASGQSGANVLTF. Here the CDR3 DNA reads TGCAGCGCATCGGGACAATCAGGGGCCAACGTCCTGACTTTC.